This TCR beta chain was recorded in a study of T cells in Graves' hyperthyroidism and ophthalmopathy. The overall study: Peripheral blood was secured at the point of initial diagnosis, before any treatment.

Authors of the study amplified TCR beta CDR3 regions from RNA transcripts. A first-round RT-PCR of the TCR CDR3 used the HTBI primer set. TCRdb processed the multiplex PCR reads anew with MiXCR; each CDR3 protein has one entry. The sample shows 300,000 to 500,000 distinct CDR3 sequences, just under 15% of them seen only once. The CDR3 length is 15 residues. The V and J ends lost 2 bases and 3 bases respectively, with 11 bases between them. Germline V lookup: CDR1 MNHNS, CDR2 SASEGT. This clonotype was observed many times. V is TRBV6-1 and J is TRBJ1-5; unclear D gene. The specimen sequenced was blood. The source is a woman aged 25 to 39 with Graves' hyperthyroidism. The CDR3 DNA sequence: TGTGCCAGCAGTGAAAGGTTACGGATCAATCAGCCCCAGCATTTT. Protein product: CASSERLRINQPQHF.